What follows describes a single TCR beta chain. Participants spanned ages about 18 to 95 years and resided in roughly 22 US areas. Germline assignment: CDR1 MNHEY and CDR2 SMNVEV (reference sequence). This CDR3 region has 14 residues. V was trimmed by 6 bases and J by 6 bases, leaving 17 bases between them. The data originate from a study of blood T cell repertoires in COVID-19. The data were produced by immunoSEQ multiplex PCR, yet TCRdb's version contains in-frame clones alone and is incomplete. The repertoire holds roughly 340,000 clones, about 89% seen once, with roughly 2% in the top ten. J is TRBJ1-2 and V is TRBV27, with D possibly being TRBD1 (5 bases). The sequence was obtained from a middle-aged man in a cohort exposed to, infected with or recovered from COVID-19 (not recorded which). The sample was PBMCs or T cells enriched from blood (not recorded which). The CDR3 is CASRSQGARDGYTF. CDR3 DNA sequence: TGTGCCAGCAGATCTCAGGGTGCTCGAGATGGCTACACCTTC.